This TCR beta chain was sequenced during a study of cytomegalovirus exposure and HLA in healthy donors. Overall study results and limits: Cytomegalovirus status, reportedly, was diagnosed with high specificity and sensitivity by the classifier.

The PCR used 60 Vbeta and 13 Jbeta primers. Produced via immunoSEQ multiplex PCR; TCRdb's table is partial and in-frame only. The sample is made up of 65,000 to 95,000 clones, and the top ten hold 1.5% of it. The CDR3 runs to 13 residues. CDR1 and CDR2 (germline): MDHEN, SYDVKM. V shed 10 bases, J shed 3 bases, and the junction held 4 bases outside the gene matches. With regard to this clone: Its target is unknown.

The chain has TRBV28 and TRBJ1-2; the match to TRBD1 covers 11 bases. The source material was PBMCs. The source is a woman aged 55-75 years in good health and CMV-seronegative. The CDR3 here is CATRTGGYYGYTF. The DNA for the CDR3 is TGTGCCACCCGGACAGGGGGCTACTATGGCTACACCTTC.